These T cell receptor beta chains were read from a single sample in a study of T-cell reconstitution after alpha-beta-depleted transplantation in children. TCRdb passed the PCR reads through MiXCR, listing each CDR3 protein once. Of approximately 250,000 distinct CDR3 sequences listed, about 25% are singletons. The sample consisted of PBMCs, taken before TCRalphabeta/CD19-depleted stem cell transplant. The receptors shown here come from a girl under 10 years old with Fanconi anemia, due to receive a stem cell transplant. CDR3s include the opening cysteine and the closing phenylalanine or tryptophan. D genes are given only for firm matches. Not every row has a clone size; where given, it reads once, few, many or a size class.

d_gene	j_gene	v_gene	abundance	CDR3aa	CDR3nt
.	TRBJ2-1	TRBV20-1	few	CSARDQEGSSYNEQFF	TGCAGTGCTAGAGATCAGGAGGGCAGCTCCTACAATGAGCAGTTCTTC
.	TRBJ2-7	TRBV21-1	.	CASSKRALISYEQYF	TGTGCCAGCAGCAAAAGGGCCCTTATCTCCTACGAGCAGTACTTC
.	TRBJ2-1	TRBV29-1	many	CSVVAPGRLYNEQFF	TGCAGCGTTGTAGCTCCGGGACGGTTATACAATGAGCAGTTCTTC
.	TRBJ2-3	TRBV20-1	many	CSARDFLTDTQYF	TGCAGTGCCAGGGACTTTCTCACAGATACGCAGTATTTT
.	TRBJ2-2	TRBV12-3/TRBV12-4	many	CASSFRGPGELFF	TGTGCCAGCAGTTTTAGGGGTCCCGGGGAGCTGTTTTTT
.	TRBJ1-1	TRBV12-3/TRBV12-4	many	CASSRGGRTEAFF	TGTGCCAGCAGTCGTGGGGGGCGTACTGAAGCTTTCTTT
TRBD1	TRBJ2-6	TRBV10-3	.	CAISEYRTGGPSGANVLTF	TGTGCCATCAGTGAATACCGGACAGGGGGACCCTCTGGGGCCAACGTCCTGACTTTC
TRBD2	TRBJ2-1	TRBV24-1	.	CATSRAGGRPEQFF	TGTGCCACCAGTAGAGCGGGGGGGCGGCCTGAGCAGTTCTTC
.	TRBJ1-1	TRBV28	.	CASSRQMNTEAFF	TGTGCCAGCAGTCGACAGATGAACACTGAAGCTTTCTTT
TRBD1	TRBJ1-5	TRBV20-1	.	CSARDLGQGNQPQHF	TGCAGTGCTAGAGATCTGGGACAGGGCAATCAGCCCCAGCATTTT
.	TRBJ2-1	TRBV4-1	few	CASSQEAEPYNEQFF	TGCGCCAGCAGCCAAGAAGCGGAGCCTTACAATGAGCAGTTCTTC
.	TRBJ2-1	TRBV29-1	many	CSVGRRNYNEQFF	TGCAGCGTGGGGAGGCGGAACTACAATGAGCAGTTCTTC